The clone carrying this T cell receptor beta chain was seen a handful of times. As yet, its antigen is unknown. The CDR3 runs to 17 residues. CDR1 is SGHVS and CDR2 is FQNEAQ in the germline V gene. V dropped 7 bases and J dropped 0 bases, with 19 bases sitting between them. The record originates from a study of T cell repertoires in cytomegalovirus infection. TCRdb itself ran the reads through MiXCR, one entry per CDR3 protein. The sample records under 90,000 distinct CDR3 sequences, under 55% being singletons. This specimen was CD8+ T cells from cultured PBMCs, taken from culture after CMV antigen stimulation. The receptor comes from a human donor in good health (CMV status not recorded). Some clones in this sample may be carry-over from other donors' samples. The chain couples TRBV7-8 to TRBJ1-5, with D maybe TRBD1 (5 bases). In nucleotides, the CDR3 is TGTGCCAGCACTTCAAGCGGGGGGGGATATAGCAATCAGCCCCAGCATTTT. It is translated as CASTSSGGGYSNQPQHF.